This is a list of T cell receptor beta chains from one sample in a study of blood T cell repertoires in COVID-19. Data came from immunoSEQ multiplex PCR; TCRdb stores just in-frame clones and leaves some out. The sample has roughly 150,000 clones; over 80% are singletons. The sequencing sample was made of PBMCs or T cells enriched from blood (not recorded which). The receptors were sampled from a man between 65 and 80 years old who had been exposed to COVID-19. CDR3s include the opening cysteine and the closing phenylalanine or tryptophan. The D gene is left open where the match is weak. Size tells how often a clone was seen (once, few, many) or the class of an expanded clone, and some rows leave it out.

>.|TRBV27|TRBJ1-1|.
CASSFGGGEAFF
TGTGCCAGCAGTTTTGGGGGGGGAGAAGCTTTCTTT
>TRBD2|TRBV4-1|TRBJ2-3|.
CASSQDLGGVTDTQYF
TGCGCCAGCAGCCAAGATCTCGGGGGGGTCACAGATACGCAGTATTTT
>.|TRBV9|TRBJ2-2|.
CASSLPGVTGELFF
TGTGCCAGCAGCTTGCCAGGTGTTACCGGGGAGCTGTTTTTT
>.|TRBV19|TRBJ1-1|once
CASSTQGSGNTEAFF
TGTGCCAGTAGTACACAGGGATCGGGGAACACTGAAGCTTTCTTT
>TRBD1|TRBV10-2|TRBJ2-3|.
CASSEGTATDTQYF
TGCGCCAGCAGTGAAGGGACAGCCACAGATACGCAGTATTTT
>TRBD1|TRBV23-1|TRBJ1-4|.
CARGTGDEKLFF
TGCGCCAGAGGGACAGGGGATGAAAAACTGTTTTTT
>.|TRBV6-2/TRBV6-3|TRBJ2-7|.
CASSYFQGSYEQYF
TGTGCCAGCAGTTACTTCCAGGGCTCCTACGAGCAGTACTTC
>.|TRBV7-2|TRBJ2-3|.
CASSLQGASTDTQYF
TGTGCCAGCAGCTTACAAGGGGCTAGCACAGATACGCAGTATTTT
>TRBD1|TRBV6-5|TRBJ1-6|once
CAAGQANSPLHF
TGTGCCGCGGGACAGGCCAATTCACCCCTCCACTTT
>TRBD2|TRBV28|TRBJ2-5|.
CATSGTVNYGETQYF
TGTGCCACAAGCGGGACGGTGAATTACGGAGAGACCCAGTACTTC
>.|TRBV12-3/TRBV12-4|TRBJ2-5|few
CASSFAGTETQYF
TGTGCCAGCAGTTTCGCAGGCACAGAGACCCAGTACTTC
>.|TRBV4-2|TRBJ1-3|.
CASSQDGRMSGNTIYF
TGTGCCAGCAGCCAAGATGGCAGGATGTCTGGAAACACCATATATTTT
>.|TRBV15|TRBJ1-6|.
CATSRLPQSPNSPLHF
TGTGCCACCAGCAGACTACCACAGTCACCCAATTCACCCCTCCACTTT
>TRBD1|TRBV10-2|TRBJ2-7|.
CASRVGQGVSYEQYF
TGCGCCAGCAGGGTGGGACAGGGGGTCTCCTACGAGCAGTACTTC
>.|TRBV27|TRBJ2-3|.
CASTIRDTGTDTQYF
TGTGCCAGCACGATCCGGGACACAGGCACAGATACGCAGTATTTT
>TRBD1|TRBV2|TRBJ2-7|.
CASRVGQGGGQYF
TGTGCCAGCCGGGTGGGACAGGGCGGCGGGCAGTACTTC
>.|TRBV18|TRBJ1-1|.
CASSPDGRPRGTEAFF
TGTGCCAGCTCACCAGATGGCCGGCCGCGGGGCACTGAAGCTTTCTTT
>TRBD1|TRBV6-1|TRBJ2-6|.
CASSEADRTSGANVLTF
TGTGCCAGCAGTGAAGCGGACAGGACCTCTGGGGCCAACGTCCTGACTTTC
>TRBD2|TRBV7-2|TRBJ2-1|.
CASSPPTLAGGNEQFF
TGTGCCAGCAGCCCCCCTACGCTAGCGGGGGGGAATGAGCAGTTCTTC
>TRBD1|TRBV6-5|TRBJ1-2|.
CASTMTGNGYTF
TGTGCCAGCACTATGACAGGGAATGGCTACACCTTC
>TRBD2|TRBV2|TRBJ2-3|.
CASSEATLAGGITDTQYF
TGTGCCAGCAGTGAAGCGACCTTAGCGGGGGGGATCACAGATACGCAGTATTTT
>TRBD1|TRBV18|TRBJ1-2|.
CASSPRGQANYGYTF
TGTGCCAGCTCACCAAGGGGGCAAGCTAACTATGGCTACACCTTC